This T cell receptor beta chain was identified during a study of T-cell memory formation after mild COVID-19 (dated by TCRdb to about 2021). About the study as a whole: TCR sequence clusters from the two donors were found to be largely donor specific. In two donors, T-cell clones that expanded and contracted after mild COVID-19 were followed by sequencing TCRalpha and TCRbeta repertoires longitudinally. The cohort comprised two young, previously healthy adult volunteers, one female and one male.

PBMCs were isolated by Ficoll-Paque density gradient centrifugation. Broad study findings and their caveats: Only a couple of mild cases were covered in the study, and larger cohorts including severe cases with pre-infection samples were considered necessary. Balanced CD4/CD8 phenotypes were observed for clones contracting from day 15 to 85, whereas a bias towards CD4+ was observed for a second wave of clones expanding from day 15 to 37. Some responding clones were detected in pre-infection memory, suggesting pre-existing cross-reactive memory T cells joined the SARS-CoV-2 response. Whether the second-wave clones peaking on day 37 were SARS-CoV-2 specific was not confirmed. Contracting CD4+ clones were found mainly in CM and EM memory subsets, while CD8+ clones were enriched in EMRA.

Comments on this clonotype: Its antigen specificity is not known. Base qualities were left out, and no much larger clone turns up one base away.

Trimmed from V: 5 bases; trimmed from J: 0 bases; junction bases lacking a gene match: 8. The germline V gene (reference sequence) sets CDR1 to DFQATT and CDR2 to SNEGSKA. Spanning cysteine to phenylalanine, the CDR3 consists of 15 amino acids. Solely the CDR3 DNA is kept, with 45 bases framed from the first base. For sequencing, an Illumina NovaSeq 6000 was employed. TCRalpha and TCRbeta cDNA libraries were built by 5'RACE with constant-segment primers, adding sample barcodes and unique molecular identifiers. RNA was extracted from every sample with Trizol reagent. Amplification of the libraries took two PCR steps, and the second step added a second sample barcode plus Illumina TruSeq adapters. Sequencing of the libraries was done on an Illumina NovaSeq, producing 2 x 150 bp paired-end reads. The study's own analysis went as follows. With migec v1.2.7, reads were demultiplexed and then collapsed into UMI-guided consensus sequences. With mixcr v2.1.11, UMI consensuses were aligned to TRA and TRB V and J templates and assembled into clonotypes. Expanded or contracted clonotypes were those called significant by both edgeR and NoisET, with noise models trained on biological replicates. For edgeR calls, a false discovery rate-adjusted p below 0.01 and a log2 fold-change threshold of 1 were applied. As an exploratory analysis of dynamics, max-normalized trajectories of the 1000 most abundant clonotypes were examined with PCA combined with hierarchical clustering. Separately sequenced CD4+ and CD8+ repertoires were used to assign the CD4 or CD8 phenotype of responding clones. TCRdb applied fastp at Q25 and MiXCR to the public reads, then kept only in-frame beta chains. Under each unique CDR3 protein, matching rows form one entry showing the most common genes and DNA. TCRdb, not the authors, supplied the V and J calls. The sample has over 150,000 distinct CDR3 sequences on record, 15% to 20% of them singletons. The ten biggest clones cover roughly 3.7% of the sample.

Source material: PBMCs or a T cell subset sorted from them (not recorded which). The chain was built from TRBV20-1 and TRBJ2-3, with 7 junctional bases fitting TRBD2. This receptor was obtained from a man aged 18 to 29 who had mild COVID-19 (a few samples of this study predate the infection). The sample titles of this study are shuffled in the database, so cell type and time point are left out; the donor was told from shared clones. In nucleotide form, the sequence is TGCAGTGCTGCCGGGACTACGAAAAGCACAGATACGCAGTATTTT. It specifies CSAAGTTKSTDTQYF.